A single T cell receptor (beta chain) is shown here with its context. This sample stems from a study of T cell changes during pregnancy in multiple sclerosis. With 4 bases clipped from V and 2 bases from J, the junction kept 7 bases outside the gene matches. CDR3 length equals 15 residues. Looked up from germline, CDR1 is LNHDA and CDR2 is SQIVND (reference sequence). Sequencing used immunoSEQ multiplex PCR; TCRdb keeps in-frame clones, though not all of them. There are about 40,000 clones in the sample; roughly 90% occur only once, and less than 5.5% lies in the top ten. The sequence came from a female donor in good health, enrolled as a control in a pregnancy study. The chain has TRBV19 and TRBJ2-5; TRBD1 aligns across 7 bases. Source: peripheral blood, taken in the second trimester of pregnancy. CDR3 loop: CASSSRDRRQETQYF. DNA of the CDR3: TGTGCCAGTAGTAGCCGGGACAGAAGACAAGAGACCCAGTACTTC.